The rows below give T cell receptor beta chains drawn from one sample of a study of technical replicates of blood from a handful of donors. Repertoires were generated with immunoSEQ multiplex PCR, while TCRdb's copy carries only in-frame clones and drops some. The table shows 75,000 to 90,000 clones, with over 90% occurring only once. Sequenced sample: T cells isolated from PBMCs. These receptors were obtained from a human donor in good health. The CDR3 runs from the conserved cysteine through the conserved F or W. D genes are given only for firm matches. Rows give clone size only sometimes, using once, few, many, or a class for an expanded clone.

14	.	TRBV7-9	TRBD1	TRBJ1-2	CASSGRDSPYGYTF	TGTGCCAGCAGCGGAAGGGACAGTCCATATGGCTACACCTTC
15	.	TRBV4-1	.	TRBJ2-7	CASSQRFEASYEQYF	TGCGCCAGCAGCCAACGGTTTGAGGCTTCCTACGAGCAGTACTTC
14	.	TRBV18	.	TRBJ2-1	CASSPSGSYNEQFF	TGTGCCAGCTCACCTTCGGGCTCCTACAATGAGCAGTTCTTC
13	once	TRBV5-4	TRBD1	TRBJ1-2	CASSFGTDGGYTF	TGTGCCAGCAGCTTCGGGACAGATGGTGGCTACACCTTC
15	.	TRBV27	.	TRBJ2-3	CASSLGQVSTDTQYF	TGTGCCAGCAGTTTGGGCCAGGTTAGCACAGATACGCAGTATTTT
12	once	TRBV7-9	.	TRBJ1-5	CASSSGNQPQHF	TGTGCCAGCAGCTCAGGCAATCAGCCCCAGCATTTT
14	once	TRBV28	TRBD2	TRBJ2-1	CASRMFGTSNEQFF	TGTGCCAGCAGAATGTTTGGGACTAGCAATGAGCAGTTCTTC
15	.	TRBV9	TRBD1	TRBJ2-7	CASSVDLGQGDEQYF	TGTGCCAGCAGCGTAGATTTGGGACAGGGCGACGAGCAGTACTTC
14	.	TRBV7-8	.	TRBJ1-4	CASSLRSGPLKLFF	TGTGCCAGCAGCTTAAGGTCTGGGCCCCTGAAACTGTTTTTT
18	.	TRBV11-2	.	TRBJ2-1	CASSSKGVAAQSYNEQFF	TGTGCCAGCAGCTCAAAAGGGGTAGCGGCCCAGAGCTACAATGAGCAGTTCTTC
14	.	TRBV29-1	TRBD1	TRBJ2-2	CSAGRTGGTGELFF	TGCAGCGCCGGGAGGACAGGGGGGACCGGGGAGCTGTTTTTT
15	.	TRBV10-2	TRBD2	TRBJ2-3	CASRLAGEVADTQYF	TGCGCCAGCAGACTAGCGGGAGAGGTGGCAGATACGCAGTATTTT
15	.	TRBV6-1	.	TRBJ1-5	CASSGQFYSNQPQHF	TGTGCCAGCAGCGGACAGTTCTATAGCAATCAGCCCCAGCATTTT
14	.	TRBV6-1	.	TRBJ2-1	CASSEAIPRDEQFF	TGTGCCAGCAGTGAAGCGATACCCCGGGATGAGCAGTTCTTC
16	.	TRBV27	TRBD2	TRBJ2-2	CASSLFSGLVNGELFF	TGTGCCAGCAGTTTATTTTCAGGACTAGTTAACGGGGAGCTGTTTTTT
14	.	TRBV6-1	TRBD1	TRBJ2-7	CASSGRDRGYEQYF	TGTGCCAGCAGTGGCCGGGACAGGGGGTACGAGCAGTACTTC
16	.	TRBV4-1	TRBD2	TRBJ2-3	CASSQGLAQSTDTQYF	TGCGCCAGCAGCCAAGGACTAGCTCAGAGCACAGATACGCAGTATTTT
14	.	TRBV2	.	TRBJ2-7	CASSDQGLVYEQYF	TGTGCCAGCAGTGATCAGGGTCTAGTCTACGAGCAGTACTTC
13	.	TRBV19	.	TRBJ1-5	CASSMASNQPQHF	TGTGCCAGTAGTATGGCCAGCAATCAGCCCCAGCATTTT
15	once	TRBV7-7	.	TRBJ1-3	CASSLEGEWGNTIYF	TGTGCTAGCAGCTTAGAGGGGGAGTGGGGAAACACCATATATTTT
15	once	TRBV28	TRBD1	TRBJ2-3	CASTYQGAQTDTQYF	TGTGCCAGCACCTACCAGGGGGCGCAAACAGATACGCAGTATTTT
11	.	TRBV2	.	TRBJ2-3	CASSAGDTQYF	TGTGCCAGCAGTGCAGGAGATACGCAGTATTTT
16	.	TRBV19	.	TRBJ1-1	CASSIWPPTMNTEAFF	TGTGCCAGTAGTATTTGGCCTCCAACAATGAACACTGAAGCTTTCTTT
14	.	TRBV9	.	TRBJ1-2	CASSVALTAYGYTF	TGTGCCAGCAGCGTAGCCTTGACAGCCTATGGCTACACCTTC
13	.	TRBV6-1	.	TRBJ1-1	CASRISGNTEAFF	TGTGCCAGCAGGATCTCAGGGAACACTGAAGCTTTCTTT
15	.	TRBV19	.	TRBJ2-3	CASSRDFTSTDTQYF	TGTGCCAGCTCCCGGGACTTCACTAGCACAGATACGCAGTATTTT
12	.	TRBV30	TRBD1	TRBJ1-2	CAWMGQRYGYTF	TGTGCCTGGATGGGACAGAGATATGGCTACACCTTC
13	.	TRBV6-1	.	TRBJ2-3	CASSEVRTDTQYF	TGTGCCAGCAGTGAAGTGAGGACAGATACGCAGTATTTT
17	.	TRBV4-1	.	TRBJ1-1	CASSPRLVAVMNTEAFF	TGCGCCAGCAGCCCACGGCTGGTCGCGGTAATGAACACTGAAGCTTTCTTT
15	.	TRBV11-3	TRBD1	TRBJ2-7	CASSLIGQEAHEQYF	TGTGCCAGCAGCTTAATAGGACAGGAGGCCCACGAGCAGTACTTC
18	.	TRBV7-2	TRBD2	TRBJ2-2	CASSRGGLAASGTGELFF	TGTGCCAGCAGCCGAGGGGGACTAGCGGCCAGTGGCACCGGGGAGCTGTTTTTT
12	.	TRBV29-1	TRBD1	TRBJ2-7	CSAGTGYYEQYF	TGCAGCGCCGGGACAGGGTACTACGAGCAGTACTTC
14	.	TRBV18	TRBD1	TRBJ1-1	CASSSNRGDTEAFF	TGTGCCAGCTCATCGAACAGGGGTGACACTGAAGCTTTCTTT
11	.	TRBV29-1	TRBD1	TRBJ2-7	CSVAGGGEQYF	TGCAGCGTAGCAGGGGGCGGCGAGCAGTACTTC
14	.	TRBV5-1	.	TRBJ1-2	CASSLDQGNYGYTF	TGCGCCAGCAGCTTGGATCAGGGGAACTATGGCTACACCTTC
17	.	TRBV11-3	.	TRBJ2-7	CASSLVGFGRDAHEQYF	TGTGCCAGCAGCTTAGTAGGTTTTGGGCGGGACGCGCACGAGCAGTACTTC
13	.	TRBV29-1	TRBD1	TRBJ1-2	CSVWDRLNYGYTF	TGCAGCGTTTGGGACAGATTAAACTATGGCTACACCTTC
15	.	TRBV29-1	TRBD2	TRBJ2-7	CSVERLAGGINEQYF	TGCAGCGTTGAACGGCTAGCGGGAGGAATCAACGAGCAGTACTTC
13	.	TRBV10-3	.	TRBJ1-3	CAARLGQGNTIYF	TGTGCCGCCAGGCTGGGCCAAGGAAACACCATATATTTT
16	.	TRBV29-1	TRBD2	TRBJ2-5	CSVEGSLAGEGETQYF	TGCAGCGTTGAAGGTTCTCTAGCGGGAGAGGGAGAGACCCAGTACTTC
15	.	TRBV29-1	TRBD1	TRBJ2-7	CSVARGGQGAGEQYF	TGCAGCGTTGCCAGAGGGGGACAGGGGGCGGGGGAGCAGTACTTC
17	.	TRBV27	.	TRBJ1-5	CARSPGMRLLGNQPQHF	TGTGCCAGATCTCCAGGGATGAGATTGTTAGGCAATCAGCCCCAGCATTTT
13	.	TRBV29-1	TRBD2	TRBJ2-7	CSVSTPGGYEQYF	TGCAGCGTATCGACTCCGGGAGGCTACGAGCAGTACTTC
16	.	TRBV19	TRBD1	TRBJ1-1	CASTRWGQGSNTEAFF	TGTGCCAGTACTCGGTGGGGACAGGGGTCGAACACTGAAGCTTTCTTT
16	.	TRBV7-2	.	TRBJ1-5	CASSLNLRGTHQPQHF	TGTGCCAGCAGCTTAAATCTTAGGGGTACTCATCAGCCCCAGCATTTT
14	.	TRBV9	TRBD1	TRBJ2-1	CASSVGGQGNEQFF	TGTGCCAGCAGCGTAGGGGGACAGGGGAATGAGCAGTTCTTC
14	.	TRBV5-1	TRBD2	TRBJ2-1	CASRTSGTYNEQFF	TGCGCCAGTAGGACTAGCGGGACTTACAATGAGCAGTTCTTC
11	.	TRBV25-1	.	TRBJ2-3	CASSESNAQYF	TGTGCCAGCAGTGAATCAAATGCGCAGTATTTT
13	.	TRBV9	.	TRBJ1-2	CASSGTDNYGYTF	TGTGCCAGCAGCGGGACTGATAACTATGGCTACACCTTC
13	.	TRBV7-8	.	TRBJ1-1	CASSGFLTGEAFF	TGTGCCAGCAGCGGTTTTCTCACAGGGGAAGCTTTCTTT
14	.	TRBV5-1	.	TRBJ2-5	CASSFQGGQETQYF	TGCGCCAGCAGCTTCCAGGGAGGACAAGAGACCCAGTACTTC
13	.	TRBV19	.	TRBJ2-7	CATKDSLAYEQYF	TGTGCCACCAAGGACAGCCTAGCCTACGAGCAGTACTTC
12	.	TRBV27	TRBD2	TRBJ2-1	CASSWGGVEQFF	TGTGCCAGCAGTTGGGGGGGAGTGGAGCAGTTCTTC
16	.	TRBV2	TRBD2	TRBJ2-5	CASSALAGAFGETQYF	TGTGCCAGCAGTGCGCTTGCGGGAGCCTTTGGGGAGACCCAGTACTTC